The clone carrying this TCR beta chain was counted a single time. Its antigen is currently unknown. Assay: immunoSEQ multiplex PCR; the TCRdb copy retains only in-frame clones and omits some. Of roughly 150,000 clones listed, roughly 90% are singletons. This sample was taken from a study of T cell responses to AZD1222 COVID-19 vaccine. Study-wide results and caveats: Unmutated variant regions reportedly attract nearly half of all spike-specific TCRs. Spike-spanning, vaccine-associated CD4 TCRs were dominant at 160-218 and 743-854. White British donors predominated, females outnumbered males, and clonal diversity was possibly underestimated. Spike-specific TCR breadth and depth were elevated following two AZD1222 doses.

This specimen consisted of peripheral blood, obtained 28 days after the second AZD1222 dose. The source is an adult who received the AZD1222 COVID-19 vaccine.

CDR3 DNA sequence: TGTGCCAGCACCCCAGGGTCTATCACAGATACGCAGTATTTT. This gives the protein CASTPGSITDTQYF. The chain joins TRBV6-2 or TRBV6-3 to TRBJ2-3, with a tentative D call TRBD1 (5 bases). The germline gives CDR1 MNHEY, CDR2 SVGEGT. V was pared by 7 bases and J by 2 bases, with 13 bases between. The CDR3 has 14 amino acids.